This T cell receptor beta chain was recorded in a study of blood T cell repertoires in COVID-19. The CDR3 length is 15 residues. Germline V gene sequence: CDR1 KGHDR, CDR2 SFDVKD. J was trimmed by 8 bases and V by 2 bases; bases with no gene match: 6. Researchers sorted participants into cohorts using their self-reported clinical history. Two negative PCRs, clearance, or symptom resolution had been documented for recovered Cohort 3 donors. Authors' processing steps: Counts of nucleated cells, estimated from reference gene primer amplification, were obtained. Here immunoSEQ multiplex PCR was the method, and the copy in TCRdb shows in-frame clones only, minus some. The D gene and trimming were derived from the DNA, and the V and J assignments and clone size from that table. Here the sample spans fewer than 200,000 clones, 70% to 85% being singletons.

The clonotype originates from a man in his forties or fifties who had recovered from COVID-19. V gene TRBV24-1 combines with J gene TRBJ2-1; TRBD1 matches 9 bases. The sample comprised PBMCs or T cells enriched from blood (not recorded which). CDR3 nucleotides: TGTGCCACCAGTGATTCCGGGACAGGGTCTCATGAGCAGTTCTTC. Its translation: CATSDSGTGSHEQFF.